These 5 T cell receptor beta chains came from one sample sequenced in a study of T cell changes during pregnancy in multiple sclerosis. Repertoires were generated with immunoSEQ multiplex PCR, while TCRdb's copy carries only in-frame clones and drops some. The sample records 20,000 to 25,000 clones, 90% to 95% being singletons. Sequencing was performed on CD4+ T cells from peripheral blood mononuclear cells, taken after pregnancy. The receptors come from a female donor in good health, enrolled as a control in a pregnancy study.

The count of this clone is one. The chain links TRBV28 to TRBJ2-7, with TRBD2 matching 10 bases. Germline assignment: CDR1 MDHEN and CDR2 SYDVKM. The length of the CDR3 is 15 residues. V lost 4 bases and J lost 0; bases outside the gene matches: 3. The CDR3 DNA is TGTGCCAGCAGTTCCCCTAGCGGGAGCTCCTACGAGCAGTACTTC. It translates to CASSSPSGSSYEQYF.

The rearrangement uses TRBV7-9 and TRBJ2-1; 10 bases match TRBD2. The germline CDR1 and CDR2 sequences are SEHNR and FQNEAQ (reference sequence). After removal of 3 bases from V and 4 bases from J, the junction contained 6 bases not matched to a gene. CDR3 size: 16 residues. The CDR3 here is CASSFVLAGPYNEQFF. The CDR3 DNA follows: TGTGCCAGCAGCTTCGTACTAGCGGGGCCTTACAATGAGCAGTTCTTC.

This chain links TRBV18 with TRBJ2-3, with TRBD2 matching over 12 bases. This CDR3 is 18 amino acids long. V was clipped by 0 bases and J by 7 bases; unmatched bases: 11. The V gene's germline CDR1 is KGHSH and CDR2 LQKENI. CDR3 in amino acids: CASSPPGVLAGGPNTQYF. CDR3 nucleotide sequence: TGTGCCAGCTCACCACCGGGGGTCCTAGCGGGGGGGCCTAATACGCAGTATTTT. The full variable domain, rest sourced from reference TRBV18 and TRBJ2-3, is NAGVMQNPRHLVRRRGQEARLRCSPMKGHSHVYWYRQLPEEGLKFMVYLQKENIIDESGMPKERFSAEFPKEGPSILRIQQVVRGDSAAYFCASSPPGVLAGGPNTQYFGPGTRLTVL.

V usage is TRBV4-2 and J usage is TRBJ2-7, with TRBD2 matching over 10 bases. The V and J ends lost 5 bases and 4 bases, in that order; junction bases with no gene match: 5. Germline V gene sequence: CDR1 LGHNA, CDR2 YNFKEQ. This CDR3 is 14 amino acids long. The CDR3 spells CASSERGGPYEQYF. CDR3 bases: TGTGCCAGCAGCGAGCGGGGGGGCCCGTACGAGCAGTACTTC.

A single count supports this clone. The chain employs TRBV11-2 and TRBJ2-7, with TRBD2 identical over 10 bases. Germline lookup yields CDR1 SGHAT and CDR2 FQNNGV. CDR3 size: 19 residues. V lost 2 bases and J lost 6; bases outside the gene matches: 19. Here the CDR3 DNA reads TGTGCCAGCAGCTTAAAGTCTAGCGGGAGCCACGGTAATTTGGGCGAGCAGTACTTC. It encodes CASSLKSSGSHGNLGEQYF. Full variable domain (outside the CDR3, taken from reference TRBV11-2 and TRBJ2-7): EAGVAQSPRYKIIEKRQSVAFWCNPISGHATLYWYQQILGQGPKLLIQFQNNGVVDDSQLPKDRFSAERLKGVDSTLKIQPAKLEDSAVYLCASSLKSSGSHGNLGEQYFGPGTRLTVT.